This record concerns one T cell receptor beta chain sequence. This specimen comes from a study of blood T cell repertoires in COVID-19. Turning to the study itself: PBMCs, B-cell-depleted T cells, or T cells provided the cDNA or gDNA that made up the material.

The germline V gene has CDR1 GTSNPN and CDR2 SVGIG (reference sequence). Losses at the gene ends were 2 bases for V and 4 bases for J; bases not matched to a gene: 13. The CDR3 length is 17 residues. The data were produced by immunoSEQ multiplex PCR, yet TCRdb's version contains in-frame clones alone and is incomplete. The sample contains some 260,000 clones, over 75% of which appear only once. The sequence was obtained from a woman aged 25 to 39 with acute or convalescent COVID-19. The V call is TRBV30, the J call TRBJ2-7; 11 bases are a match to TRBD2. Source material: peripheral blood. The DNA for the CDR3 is TGTGCCTGGAGTCTTGCCTGGACTAGCGGGTCCCAGTACGAGCAGTACTTC. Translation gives CAWSLAWTSGSQYEQYF.